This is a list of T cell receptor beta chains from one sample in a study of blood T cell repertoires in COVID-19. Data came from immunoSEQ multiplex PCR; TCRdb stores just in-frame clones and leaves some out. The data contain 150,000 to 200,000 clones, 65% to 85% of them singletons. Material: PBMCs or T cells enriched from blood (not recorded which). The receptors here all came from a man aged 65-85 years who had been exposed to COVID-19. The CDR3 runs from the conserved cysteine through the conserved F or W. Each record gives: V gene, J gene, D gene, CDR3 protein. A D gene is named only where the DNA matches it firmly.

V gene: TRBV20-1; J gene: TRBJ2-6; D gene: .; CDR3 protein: CSASTASATGANVLTF
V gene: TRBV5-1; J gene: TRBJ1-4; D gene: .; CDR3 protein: CASSPTGNEKLFF
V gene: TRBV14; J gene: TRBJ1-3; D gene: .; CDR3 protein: CASSSGNTIYF
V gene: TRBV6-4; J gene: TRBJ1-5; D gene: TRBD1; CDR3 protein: CASSDYRGPSNQPQHF
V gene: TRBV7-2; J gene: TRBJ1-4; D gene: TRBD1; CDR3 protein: CASSLGQGLNEKLFF
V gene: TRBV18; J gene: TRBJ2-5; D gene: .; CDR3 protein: CASSPPDSWQETQYF
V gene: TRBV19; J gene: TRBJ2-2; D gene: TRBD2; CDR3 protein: CASSIRGGLRPTGELFF
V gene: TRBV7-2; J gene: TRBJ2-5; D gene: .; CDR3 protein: CASSLATDKAQYF
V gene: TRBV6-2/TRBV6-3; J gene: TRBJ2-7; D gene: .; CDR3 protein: CASSWAYEQYF
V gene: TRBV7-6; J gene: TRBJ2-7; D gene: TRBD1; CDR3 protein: CASSLGQQGAREQYF
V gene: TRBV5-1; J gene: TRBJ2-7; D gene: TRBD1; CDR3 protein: CASSLKTGGIYEQYF
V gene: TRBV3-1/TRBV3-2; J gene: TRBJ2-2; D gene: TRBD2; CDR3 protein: CASSQVSGAGDTGELFF
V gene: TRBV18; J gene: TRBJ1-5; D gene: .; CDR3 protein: CASSPAPSDQPQHF
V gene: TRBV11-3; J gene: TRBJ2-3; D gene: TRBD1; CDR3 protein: CASSFSPGGADTQYF
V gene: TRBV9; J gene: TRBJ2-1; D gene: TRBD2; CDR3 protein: CASSVEVSGSHEQFF
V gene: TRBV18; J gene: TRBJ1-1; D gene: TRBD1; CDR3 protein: CASSPAQGVVDTEAFF
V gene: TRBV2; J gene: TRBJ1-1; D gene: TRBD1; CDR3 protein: CASSEGRGLAGAFF
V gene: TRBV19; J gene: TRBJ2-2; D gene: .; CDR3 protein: CASSIPRGDTGELFF
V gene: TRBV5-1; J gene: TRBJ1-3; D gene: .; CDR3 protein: CASSLVTGRMESGNTIYF
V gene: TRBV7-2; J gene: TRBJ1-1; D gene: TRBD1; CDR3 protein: CASSLGQLNTEAFF
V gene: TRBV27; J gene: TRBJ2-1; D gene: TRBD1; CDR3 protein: CASSSPGQGSYNEQFF
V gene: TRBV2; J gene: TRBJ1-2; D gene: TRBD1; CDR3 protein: CASSGTGNYGYTF
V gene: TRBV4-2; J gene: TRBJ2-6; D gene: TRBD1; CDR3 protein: CASSPDRVSGANVLTF
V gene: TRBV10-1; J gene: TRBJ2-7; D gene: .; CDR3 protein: CASTVQGPYEQYF
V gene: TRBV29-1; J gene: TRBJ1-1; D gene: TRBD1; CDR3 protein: CSARQGGEAEAFF
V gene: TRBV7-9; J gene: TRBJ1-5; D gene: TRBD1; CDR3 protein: CASSNTRDRGKPQHF
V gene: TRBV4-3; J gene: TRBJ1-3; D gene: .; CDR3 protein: CASSQVVDTYLSGNTIYF
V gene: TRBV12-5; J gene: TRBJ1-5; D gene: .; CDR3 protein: CASGLAGAIQPQHF
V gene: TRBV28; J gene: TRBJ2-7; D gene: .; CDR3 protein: CASTAVSYEQYF
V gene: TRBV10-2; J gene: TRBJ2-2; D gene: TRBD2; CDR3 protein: CASTLTTPGTSGSGTGELFF
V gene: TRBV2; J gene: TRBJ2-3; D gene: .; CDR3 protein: CATEGAGGKNTQYF
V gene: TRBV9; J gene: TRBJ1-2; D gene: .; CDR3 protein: CASSVEGVNYGYTF
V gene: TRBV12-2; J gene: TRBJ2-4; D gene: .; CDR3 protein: CASRLVFPFGTSGRAGRWNIQYF
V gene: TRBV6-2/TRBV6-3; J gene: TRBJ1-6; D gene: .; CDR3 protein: CASSYSLLLRNSPLHF
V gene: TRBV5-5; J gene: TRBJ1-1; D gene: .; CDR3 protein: CASSPEGPFREAFF
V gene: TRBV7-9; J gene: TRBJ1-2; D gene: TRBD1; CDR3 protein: CASPGQGVGGYTF
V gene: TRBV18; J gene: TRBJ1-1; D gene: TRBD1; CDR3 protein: CASSPGTGNTEAFF
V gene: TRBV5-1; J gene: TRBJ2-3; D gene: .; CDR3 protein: CASSSQPTDTQYF
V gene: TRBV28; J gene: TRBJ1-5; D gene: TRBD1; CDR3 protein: CASSLAGTGGHQPQHF
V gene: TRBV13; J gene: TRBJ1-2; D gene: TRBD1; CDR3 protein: CASSLGTGNGYTF
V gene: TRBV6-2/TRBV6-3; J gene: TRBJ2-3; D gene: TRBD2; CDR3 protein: CASSHLAGGPPDTQYF
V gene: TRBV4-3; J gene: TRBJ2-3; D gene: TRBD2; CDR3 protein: CASSTLAGGGADTQYF
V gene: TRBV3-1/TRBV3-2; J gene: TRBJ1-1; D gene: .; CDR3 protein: CASSRCGGDTEAFF
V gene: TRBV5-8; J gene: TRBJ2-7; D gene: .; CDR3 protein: CASSLVQVDYEQYF
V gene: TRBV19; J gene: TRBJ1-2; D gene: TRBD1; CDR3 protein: CASSFLRDRGDLDGYTF
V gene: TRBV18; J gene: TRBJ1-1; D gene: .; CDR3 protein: CASSPRTIGHLNTEAFF
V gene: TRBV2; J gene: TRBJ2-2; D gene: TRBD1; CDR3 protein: CASSRDSQTNTGELFF
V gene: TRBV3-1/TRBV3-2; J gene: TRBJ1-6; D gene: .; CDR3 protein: CASSLTGLSPLHF
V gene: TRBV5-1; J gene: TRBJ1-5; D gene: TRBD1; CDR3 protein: CASSFSTGDGQPQHF
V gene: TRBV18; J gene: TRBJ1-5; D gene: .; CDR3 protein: CASSPAGDQPQHF
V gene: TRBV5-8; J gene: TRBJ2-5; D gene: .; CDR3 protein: CASSLKLAETQYF
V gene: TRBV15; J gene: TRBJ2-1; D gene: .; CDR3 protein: CATSREKSGSLANEQFF
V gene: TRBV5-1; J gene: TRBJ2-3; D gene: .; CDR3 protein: CASSRGGADTQYF
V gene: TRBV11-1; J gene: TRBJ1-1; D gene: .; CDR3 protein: CASSLSGYTEAFF
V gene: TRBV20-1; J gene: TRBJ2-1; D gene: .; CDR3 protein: CSASVVAALDEQFF
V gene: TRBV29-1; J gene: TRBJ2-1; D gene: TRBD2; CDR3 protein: CSVVIIAGGSYNEQFF
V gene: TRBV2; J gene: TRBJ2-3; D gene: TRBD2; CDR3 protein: CASPVGSGGSNTQYF
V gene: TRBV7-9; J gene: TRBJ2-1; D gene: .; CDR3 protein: CASSLGLATYNEQFF
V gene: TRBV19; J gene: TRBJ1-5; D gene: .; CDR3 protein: CASSINIRSSQPQHF
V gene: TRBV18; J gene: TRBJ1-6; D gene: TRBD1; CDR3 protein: CASSPTRGPSPPLHF